Sequencing of this T cell receptor beta chain was carried out in a study of T cells after yellow fever vaccination. The 5'RACE template-switching step produced TCR cDNA and added a universal primer site and UMIs. TCRdb reanalysed the 5' RACE reads using MiXCR and keeps one entry per CDR3 protein. The profile shows 100,000 to 150,000 distinct CDR3 sequences, about 8.8% of them singletons. The source material was CD8+ T cells sorted from PBMCs, sampled on the day of the yellow fever booster vaccination. This TCR was sampled from a man between 18 and 35 years old who received the YFV17D yellow fever vaccine.

CDR3 region: CASSLSGGEVANEQFF. The CDR3 coding sequence is TGTGCCAGCAGCTTAAGCGGGGGGGAGGTAGCAAATGAGCAGTTCTTC. The chain carries TRBV7-3 and TRBJ2-1, with 9 bases that match TRBD2. This CDR3 is built from 16 residues. The ends lost 1 base at V and 7 bases at J; junction bases unmatched: 8. Looked up from germline, CDR1 is SGHTA and CDR2 is FQGTGA.